This TCR beta chain was obtained from a study of a mutant IDH1 vaccine in newly diagnosed glioma. Overall study: Prior therapy was radiotherapy, temozolomide, or both; most received both.

Germline CDR1 is SNHLY and CDR2 is FYNNEI. Trimming took 6 bases from V and 2 from J; bases not matched to a gene: 4. CDR3 length: 14 amino acids. Time point indicated: week 5, during vaccination. Doses comprised 300 ug of mutant IDH1 20-mer peptide each, plus topical imiquimod. Sequencing used immunoSEQ multiplex PCR; TCRdb keeps in-frame clones, though not all of them. In the table there are approximately 57,000 clones, less than 85% of which are singletons. This clone was found once. Its specificity is unknown. The TCR originated in a woman younger than 35 with glioma. Some clones in this sample may be carry-over from other donors' samples. Sample: PBMCs, taken from a glioma patient whose treatment included an IDH1 peptide vaccine. The chain couples TRBV2 to TRBJ1-5; TRBD1 agrees at 7 bases. The CDR3 here is CASRSGQGNQPQHF. In nucleotides, the CDR3 is TGTGCCAGCAGGAGTGGACAGGGCAATCAGCCCCAGCATTTT.